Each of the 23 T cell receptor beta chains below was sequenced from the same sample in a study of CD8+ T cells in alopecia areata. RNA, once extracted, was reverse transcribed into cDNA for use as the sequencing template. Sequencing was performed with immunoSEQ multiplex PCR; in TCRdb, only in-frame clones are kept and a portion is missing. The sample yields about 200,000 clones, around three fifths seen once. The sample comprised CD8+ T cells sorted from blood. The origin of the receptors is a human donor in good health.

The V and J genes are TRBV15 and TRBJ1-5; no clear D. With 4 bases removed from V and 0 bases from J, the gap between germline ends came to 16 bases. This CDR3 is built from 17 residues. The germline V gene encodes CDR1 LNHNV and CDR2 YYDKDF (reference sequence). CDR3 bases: TGTGCCACCAGCATCTTCGAAGGGCGATTTAGCAATCAGCCCCAGCATTTT. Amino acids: CATSIFEGRFSNQPQHF.

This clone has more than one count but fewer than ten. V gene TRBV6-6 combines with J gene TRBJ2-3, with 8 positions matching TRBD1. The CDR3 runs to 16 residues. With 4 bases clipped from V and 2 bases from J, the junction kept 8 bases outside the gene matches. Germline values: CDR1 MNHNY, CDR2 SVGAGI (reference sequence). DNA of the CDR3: TGTGCCAGCAGTTTCGTAGGACAGGGCCCCACAGATACGCAGTATTTT. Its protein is CASSFVGQGPTDTQYF.

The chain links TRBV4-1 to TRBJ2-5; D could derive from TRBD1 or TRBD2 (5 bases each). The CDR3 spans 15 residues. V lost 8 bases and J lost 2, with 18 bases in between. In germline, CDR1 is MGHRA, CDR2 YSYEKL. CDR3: CASLRPGLGQETQYF. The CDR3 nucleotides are TGCGCCAGCCTACGCCCGGGGCTGGGGCAAGAGACCCAGTACTTC.

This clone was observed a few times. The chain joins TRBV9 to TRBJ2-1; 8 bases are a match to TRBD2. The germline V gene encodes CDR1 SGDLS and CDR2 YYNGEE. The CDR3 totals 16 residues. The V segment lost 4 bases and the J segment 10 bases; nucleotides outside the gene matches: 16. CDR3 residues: CASSQTSVHPPGEQFF. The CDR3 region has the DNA TGTGCCAGCAGCCAGACTAGCGTTCACCCCCCGGGGGAGCAGTTCTTC.

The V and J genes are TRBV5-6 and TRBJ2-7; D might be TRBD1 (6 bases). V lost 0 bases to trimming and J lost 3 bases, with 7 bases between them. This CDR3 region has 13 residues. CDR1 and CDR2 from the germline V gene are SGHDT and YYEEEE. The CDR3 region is CASSLEGVYEQYF. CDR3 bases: TGTGCCAGCAGCTTGGAGGGGGTCTACGAGCAGTACTTC.

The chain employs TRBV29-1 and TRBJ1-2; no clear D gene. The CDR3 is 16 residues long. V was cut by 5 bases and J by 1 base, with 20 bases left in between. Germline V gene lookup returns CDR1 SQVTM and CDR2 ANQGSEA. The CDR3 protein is CSVRDLIVGDNYGYTF. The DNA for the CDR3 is TGCAGCGTTCGAGATTTAATAGTCGGCGATAACTATGGCTACACCTTC.

The CDR3 DNA reads TGTGCCAGCACTCCCCCGGGGGATGGTAATCAGCCCCAGCATTTT. This translates into CASTPPGDGNQPQHF. The chain employs TRBV6-1 and TRBJ1-5; weak D call: TRBD1 (5 bases). The CDR3 runs 15 residues. Germline loops: CDR1 MNHNS, CDR2 SASEGT. Trimming took 7 bases from V and 4 from J, leaving 17 bases between them.

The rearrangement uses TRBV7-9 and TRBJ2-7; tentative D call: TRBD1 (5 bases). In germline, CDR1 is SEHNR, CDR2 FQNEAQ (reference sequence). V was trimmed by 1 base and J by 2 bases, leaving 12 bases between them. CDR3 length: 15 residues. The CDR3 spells CASSLVTRAPYEQYF. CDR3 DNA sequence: TGTGCCAGCAGCTTAGTTACCAGGGCCCCCTACGAGCAGTACTTC.

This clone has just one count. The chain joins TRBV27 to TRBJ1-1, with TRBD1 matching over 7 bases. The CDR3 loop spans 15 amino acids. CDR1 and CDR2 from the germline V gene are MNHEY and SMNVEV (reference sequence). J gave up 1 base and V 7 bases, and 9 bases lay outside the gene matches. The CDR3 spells CASTRADRANTEAFF. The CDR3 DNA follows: TGTGCCAGCACTAGGGCAGACAGGGCGAACACTGAAGCTTTCTTT.

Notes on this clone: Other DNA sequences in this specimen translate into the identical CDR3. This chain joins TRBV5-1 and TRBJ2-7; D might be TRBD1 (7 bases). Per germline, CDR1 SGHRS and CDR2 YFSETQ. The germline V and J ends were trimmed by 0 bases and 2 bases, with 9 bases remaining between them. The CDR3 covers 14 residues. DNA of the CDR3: TGCGCCAGCAGCTTGGCAGGGGGGACCTACGAGCAGTACTTC. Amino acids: CASSLAGGTYEQYF.

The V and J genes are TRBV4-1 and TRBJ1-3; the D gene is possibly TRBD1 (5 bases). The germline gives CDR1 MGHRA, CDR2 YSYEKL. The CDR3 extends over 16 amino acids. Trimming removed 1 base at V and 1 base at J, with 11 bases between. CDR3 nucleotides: TGCGCCAGCAGCCAAGCGACATGGGGGTCTGGAAACACCATATATTTT. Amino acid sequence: CASSQATWGSGNTIYF.

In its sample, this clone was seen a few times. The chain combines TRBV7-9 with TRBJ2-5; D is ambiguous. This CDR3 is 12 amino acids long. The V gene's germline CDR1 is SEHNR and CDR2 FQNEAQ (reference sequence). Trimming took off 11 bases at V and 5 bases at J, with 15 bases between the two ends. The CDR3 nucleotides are TGTGCCGCCTCGGGTGGGCAGGAGACCCAGTACTTC. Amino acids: CAASGGQETQYF. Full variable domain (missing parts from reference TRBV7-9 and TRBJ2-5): DTGVSQNPRHKITKRGQNVTFRCDPISEHNRLYWYRQTLGQGPEFLTYFQNEAQLEKSRLLSDRFSAERPKGSFSTLEIQRTEQGDSAMYLCAASGGQETQYFGPGTRLLVL.

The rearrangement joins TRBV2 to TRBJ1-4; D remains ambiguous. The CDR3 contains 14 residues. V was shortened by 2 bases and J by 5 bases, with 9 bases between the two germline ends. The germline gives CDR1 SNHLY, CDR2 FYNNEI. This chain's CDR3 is CASSEPRLNEKLFF. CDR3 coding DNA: TGTGCCAGCAGTGAACCCAGGTTAAATGAAAAACTGTTTTTT.

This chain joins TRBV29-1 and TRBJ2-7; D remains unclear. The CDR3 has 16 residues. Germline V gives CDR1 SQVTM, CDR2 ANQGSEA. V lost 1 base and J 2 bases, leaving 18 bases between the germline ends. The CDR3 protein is CSVEGIGPLGPYEQYF. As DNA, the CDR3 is TGCAGCGTTGAAGGCATCGGACCGCTTGGACCCTACGAGCAGTACTTC.

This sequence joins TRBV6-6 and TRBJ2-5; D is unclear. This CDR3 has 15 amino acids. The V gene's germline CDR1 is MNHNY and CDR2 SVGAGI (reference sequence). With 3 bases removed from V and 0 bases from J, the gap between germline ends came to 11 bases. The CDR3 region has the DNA TGTGCCAGCAGTTATGTAACATGGAACCAAGAGACCCAGTACTTC. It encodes CASSYVTWNQETQYF.

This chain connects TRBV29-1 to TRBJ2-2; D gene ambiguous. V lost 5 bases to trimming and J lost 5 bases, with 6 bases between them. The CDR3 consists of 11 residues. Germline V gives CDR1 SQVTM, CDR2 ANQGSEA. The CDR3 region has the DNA TGCAGCGTTCTTAGTACCGGGGAGCTGTTTTTT. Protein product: CSVLSTGELFF.

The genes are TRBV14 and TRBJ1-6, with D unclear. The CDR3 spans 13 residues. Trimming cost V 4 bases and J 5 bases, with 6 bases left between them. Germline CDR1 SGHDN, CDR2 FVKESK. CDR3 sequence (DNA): TGTGCCAGCAGCCCCCATAATAATTCACCCCTCCACTTT. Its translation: CASSPHNNSPLHF.

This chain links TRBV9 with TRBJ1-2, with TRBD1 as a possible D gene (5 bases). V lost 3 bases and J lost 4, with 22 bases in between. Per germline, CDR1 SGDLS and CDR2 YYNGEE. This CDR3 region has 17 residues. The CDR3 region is CASSASGPISEAYGYTF. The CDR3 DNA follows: TGTGCCAGCAGCGCGTCGGGACCGATCTCGGAAGCCTATGGCTACACCTTC.

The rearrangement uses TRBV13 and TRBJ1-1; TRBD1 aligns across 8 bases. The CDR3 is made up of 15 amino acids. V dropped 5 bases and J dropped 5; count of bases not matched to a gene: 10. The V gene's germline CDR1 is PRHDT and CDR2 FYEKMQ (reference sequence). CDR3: CASSLTGGRETEAFF. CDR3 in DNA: TGTGCCAGCAGCCTAACAGGGGGGAGAGAAACTGAAGCTTTCTTT.

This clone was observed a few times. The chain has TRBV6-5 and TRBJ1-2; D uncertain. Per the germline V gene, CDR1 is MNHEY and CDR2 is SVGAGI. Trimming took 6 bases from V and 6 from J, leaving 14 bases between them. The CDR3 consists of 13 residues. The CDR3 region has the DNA TGTGCCAGCAGACCCAGTGTCGTCCATGGCTACACCTTC. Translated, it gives CASRPSVVHGYTF.

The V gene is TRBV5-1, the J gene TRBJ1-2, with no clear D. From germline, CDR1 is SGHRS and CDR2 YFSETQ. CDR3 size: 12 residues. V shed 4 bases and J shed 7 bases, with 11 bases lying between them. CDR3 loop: CASSPGELGYTF. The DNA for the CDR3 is TGCGCCAGCAGCCCCGGAGAGCTTGGCTACACCTTC.

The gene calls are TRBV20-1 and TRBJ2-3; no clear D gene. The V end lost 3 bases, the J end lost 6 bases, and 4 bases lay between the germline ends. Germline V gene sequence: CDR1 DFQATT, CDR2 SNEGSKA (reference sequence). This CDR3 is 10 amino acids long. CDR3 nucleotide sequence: TGCAGTGCTAGGGGGGATACGCAGTATTTT. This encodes CSARGDTQYF.

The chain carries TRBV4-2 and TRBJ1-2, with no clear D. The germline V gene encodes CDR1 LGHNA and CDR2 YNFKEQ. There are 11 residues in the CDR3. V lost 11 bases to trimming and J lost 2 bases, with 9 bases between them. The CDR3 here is CAAGGNYGYTF. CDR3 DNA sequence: TGTGCCGCCGGAGGGAACTATGGCTACACCTTC.